A single sample is the source of the 13 T cell receptor beta chains below, sequenced in a study of T cells in Graves' hyperthyroidism and ophthalmopathy. TCR beta CDR3 sequences were amplified from RNA transcripts. The HTBI set primed first-round TCR CDR3 RT-PCR. TCRdb re-derived calls from the multiplex PCR reads in MiXCR, one entry per CDR3 protein. The sample records 450,000 to 550,000 distinct CDR3 sequences, approximately 25% being singletons. The material sequenced was blood. The source is a woman aged 30 to 39 with Graves' ophthalmopathy.

This clonotype occurred many times. V usage is TRBV18 and J usage is TRBJ2-7; 10 positions match TRBD2. With 6 bases clipped from V and 0 bases from J, the junction kept 8 bases outside the gene matches. Germline CDR1 KGHSH, CDR2 LQKENI. This CDR3 comprises 16 residues. CDR3 in amino acids: CASSLSGTSDSYEQYF. The CDR3 DNA reads as TGTGCCAGCTCGTTATCCGGGACTAGCGACTCCTACGAGCAGTACTTC. The full variable domain, in which reference TRBV18 and TRBJ2-7 provide the parts outside the CDR3, is NAGVMQNPRHLVRRRGQEARLRCSPMKGHSHVYWYRQLPEEGLKFMVYLQKENIIDESGMPKERFSAEFPKEGPSILRIQQVVRGDSAAYFCASSLSGTSDSYEQYFGPGTRLTVT.

On this clonotype itself: The junction and the germline gene differ at one end; a read error may be behind it. V usage is TRBV6-1 and J usage is TRBJ2-6; possibly TRBD1 for D (5 bases). This CDR3 is built from 16 residues. In germline, CDR1 is MNHNS, CDR2 SASEGT. The CDR3 here is CASTKGPRSGANALTF. CDR3 in DNA: TGTGCCAGCACCAAAGGTCCGCGCTCTGGGGCCAACGCCCTGACTTTC.

This clonotype showed up many times. The rearrangement links TRBV5-1 to TRBJ2-3; D call uncertain. This CDR3 comprises 15 residues. The germline V gene encodes CDR1 SGHRS and CDR2 YFSETQ. V was shortened by 0 bases and J by 0 bases, with 8 bases between the two germline ends. CDR3 sequence reads: CASSLDPGSTDTQYF. The CDR3 DNA follows: TGCGCCAGCAGCTTGGATCCGGGTAGCACAGATACGCAGTATTTT. Full variable domain (outside the CDR3, taken from reference TRBV5-1 and TRBJ2-3): KAGVTQTPRYLIKTRGQQVTLSCSPISGHRSVSWYQQTPGQGLQFLFEYFSETQRNKGNFPGRFSGRQFSNSRSEMNVSTLELGDSALYLCASSLDPGSTDTQYFGPGTRLTVL.

This clonotype was counted at least ten times. This chain uses TRBV7-7 with TRBJ2-7; D gene ambiguous. Germline values: CDR1 SSHAT, CDR2 FNYEAQ (reference sequence). CDR3 length equals 12 residues. CDR3 DNA sequence: TGTGCTACGAGAGACGGCTCCTACGAGCAGTACTTC. This encodes CATRDGSYEQYF. Looking up the rest from reference TRBV7-7 and TRBJ2-7 gives the full variable domain: GAGVSQSPRYKVTKRGQDVTLRCDPISSHATLYWYQQALGQGPEFLTYFNYEAQPDKSGLPSDRFSAERPEGSISTLTIQRTEQRDSAMYRCATRDGSYEQYFGPGTRLTVT.

This clonotype was seen repeatedly, ten times or more. V and J are TRBV7-9 and TRBJ1-1; D is perhaps TRBD1 (5 bases). The CDR3 length is 15 residues. Between the trimmed V and J ends, which lost 2 bases and 10 bases, there was a span of 20 bases. From germline, CDR1 is SEHNR and CDR2 FQNEAQ (reference sequence). Here the CDR3 reads CASSLSGGRAEGAFF. DNA of the CDR3: TGTGCCAGCAGCTTATCCGGGGGAAGGGCCGAGGGAGCTTTCTTT.

V usage is TRBV15 and J usage is TRBJ1-3; D is unclear. Germline CDR1 is LNHNV and CDR2 is YYDKDF (reference sequence). The CDR3 contains 13 residues. V was pared by 7 bases and J by 0 bases, with 7 bases between. The CDR3 DNA follows: TGTGCCACCACCCTTGGCTCTGGAAACACCATATATTTT. Amino acids: CATTLGSGNTIYF.

This clonotype was observed many times. CDR3 loop: CSAVRASSYEQYF. The DNA of the CDR3 is TGCAGCGCCGTACGGGCGAGCTCCTACGAGCAGTACTTC. This sequence joins TRBV29-1 and TRBJ2-7; D is uncertain. Germline V gene lookup returns CDR1 SQVTM and CDR2 ANQGSEA. The CDR3 totals 13 residues. The V and J ends lost 7 bases and 0 bases respectively, with 13 bases between them.

This sequence joins TRBV27 and TRBJ1-2; 7 positions agree with TRBD1. Germline CDR1 reads MNHEY; CDR2 reads SMNVEV (reference sequence). The CDR3 consists of 14 residues. V trimming: 5 bases; J trimming: 4 bases; junction bases outside the gene matches: 7. The CDR3 nucleotides are TGTGCCAGCAGTCAGAGACAGGGTCGCTATGGCTACACCTTC. This encodes CASSQRQGRYGYTF.

The chain combines TRBV20-1 with TRBJ2-5, with D uncertain. Deletions cut 4 bases from V and 1 base from J, with 4 bases between. The CDR3 loop spans 11 amino acids. Germline V gives CDR1 DFQATT, CDR2 SNEGSKA (reference sequence). The CDR3 loop reads CSAKLQETQYF. CDR3 nucleotide sequence: TGCAGTGCTAAGCTCCAAGAGACCCAGTACTTC.

This clonotype came up once. This chain uses TRBV7-8 with TRBJ2-5; 7 bases map to TRBD1. The germline V gene has CDR1 SGHVS and CDR2 FQNEAQ. The length of the CDR3 is 15 residues. Germline trimming cut 5 bases from V and 0 bases from J; bases unmatched to any gene: 6. This CDR3 is CASSLLGQHQETQYF. The CDR3 nucleotides read TGTGCCAGCAGCCTATTGGGACAGCACCAAGAGACCCAGTACTTC.

The table lists this clonotype with many counts. This sequence joins TRBV28 and TRBJ2-6, with D uncertain. The V gene's germline CDR1 is MDHEN and CDR2 SYDVKM. The V end lost 6 bases, the J end lost 0 bases, and 6 bases lay between the germline ends. The CDR3 loop spans 14 amino acids. CDR3 sequence: CASRPSSGANVLTF. The CDR3 DNA sequence: TGTGCCAGCAGACCAAGCTCTGGGGCCAACGTCCTGACTTTC.

This clonotype appeared many times. This sequence joins TRBV28 and TRBJ2-7; 9 bases are shared with TRBD1. This CDR3 comprises 15 residues. Germline-derived CDR1 and CDR2 are MDHEN and SYDVKM. Trimming took 6 bases from V and 0 from J; bases not matched to a gene: 6. DNA of the CDR3: TGTGCCAGCAGAACGGACAGGGGCAGCTCCTACGAGCAGTACTTC. Protein product: CASRTDRGSSYEQYF.

The chain uses TRBV24-1 and TRBJ2-5; D uncertain. Germline V gene lookup returns CDR1 KGHDR and CDR2 SFDVKD. The CDR3 has 17 residues. The V end was cut by 5 bases, the J end by 0 bases, with 18 bases between. As DNA, the CDR3 is TGTGCCACCAGTGGTGGGATGCGGTCCGTGTACCAAGAGACCCAGTACTTC. The encoded protein is CATSGGMRSVYQETQYF.